This T cell receptor (beta chain) was documented in a study of CD8 T cells in ankylosing spondylitis. Broader study findings: Characteristic of ankylosing spondylitis blood, it appeared, was a TCR beta motif comprising roughly eight highly homologous variants. Clones tied to disease were said to be significantly enriched in matched ankylosing spondylitis synovial fluid. Disease-linked clones bore a CD8+ phenotype, appearing relatively rarely in peripheral blood.

The authors made TCR beta libraries by quantitative 5'-RACE with molecular barcodes. MiXCR, applied by TCRdb to the 5' RACE reads, yields one record per CDR3 protein. The data hold 220,000 or so distinct CDR3 sequences, with about 10% observed a single time. This clonotype was found many times. Its target is unknown. V lost 2 bases, J lost 4 bases, and 6 bases stayed unmatched. The CDR3 is made up of 14 amino acids. Germline CDR1 and CDR2: SGHRS and YFSETQ. This sequence originates from a male donor with ankylosing spondylitis or in good health (not recorded which). The chain couples TRBV5-1 to TRBJ2-7; 7 bases agree with TRBD1. Sequencing was performed on blood, either unsorted or a sorted T cell fraction (not recorded which). CDR3 sequence: CASSFTGDSYEQYF. CDR3 sequence (DNA): TGCGCCAGCAGCTTTACAGGGGATTCGTACGAGCAGTACTTC.